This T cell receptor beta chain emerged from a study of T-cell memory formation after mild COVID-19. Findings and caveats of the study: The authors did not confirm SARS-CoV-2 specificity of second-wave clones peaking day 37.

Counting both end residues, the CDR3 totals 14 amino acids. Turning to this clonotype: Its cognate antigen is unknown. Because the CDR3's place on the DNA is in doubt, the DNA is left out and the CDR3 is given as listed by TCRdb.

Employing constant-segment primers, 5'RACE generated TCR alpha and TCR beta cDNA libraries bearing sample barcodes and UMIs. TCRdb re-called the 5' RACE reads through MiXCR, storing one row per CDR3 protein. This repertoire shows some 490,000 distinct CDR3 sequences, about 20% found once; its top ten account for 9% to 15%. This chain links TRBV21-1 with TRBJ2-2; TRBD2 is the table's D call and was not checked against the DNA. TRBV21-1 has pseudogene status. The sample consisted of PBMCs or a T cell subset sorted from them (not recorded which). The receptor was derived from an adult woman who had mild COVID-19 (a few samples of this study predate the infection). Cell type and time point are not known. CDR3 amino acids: CASSTEESTGSCFF.